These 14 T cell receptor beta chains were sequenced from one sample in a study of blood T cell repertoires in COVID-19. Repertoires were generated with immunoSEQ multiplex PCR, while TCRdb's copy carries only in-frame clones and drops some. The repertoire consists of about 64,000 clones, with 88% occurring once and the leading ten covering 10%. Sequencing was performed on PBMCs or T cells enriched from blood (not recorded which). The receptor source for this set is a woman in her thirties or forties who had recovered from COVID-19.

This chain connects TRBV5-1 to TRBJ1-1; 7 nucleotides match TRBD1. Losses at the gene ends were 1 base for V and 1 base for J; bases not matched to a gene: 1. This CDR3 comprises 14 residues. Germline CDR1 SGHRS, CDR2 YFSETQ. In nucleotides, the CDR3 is TGCGCCAGCAGCTTGAGGGACAGGAACACTGAAGCTTTCTTT. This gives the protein CASSLRDRNTEAFF. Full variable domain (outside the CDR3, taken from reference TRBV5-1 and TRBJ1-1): KAGVTQTPRYLIKTRGQQVTLSCSPISGHRSVSWYQQTPGQGLQFLFEYFSETQRNKGNFPGRFSGRQFSNSRSEMNVSTLELGDSALYLCASSLRDRNTEAFFGQGTRLTVV.

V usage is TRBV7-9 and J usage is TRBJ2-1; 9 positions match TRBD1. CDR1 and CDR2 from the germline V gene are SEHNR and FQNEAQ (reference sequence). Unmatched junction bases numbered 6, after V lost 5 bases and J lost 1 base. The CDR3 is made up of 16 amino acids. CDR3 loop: CASSTGTGRSYNEQFF. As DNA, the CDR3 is TGTGCCAGCAGCACCGGGACAGGGAGATCCTACAATGAGCAGTTCTTC.

The CDR3 is CASSYSGRVDEKLFF. CDR3 nucleotides: TGTGCCAGCAGTTACTCCGGCAGGGTTGATGAAAAACTGTTTTTT. The genes are TRBV6-5 and TRBJ1-4; maybe TRBD1 (5 bases). Germline V gives CDR1 MNHEY, CDR2 SVGAGI. CDR3 length equals 15 residues. V was clipped by 0 bases and J by 6 bases, with 11 bases between them.

The CDR3 coding sequence is TGTGCCAGCCGGCAGGGGGCAAGCTCTGGGGCCAACGTCCTGACTTTC. It translates to CASRQGASSGANVLTF. This rearrangement joins TRBV19 to TRBJ2-6, with 8 bases matching TRBD1. This CDR3 comprises 16 residues. Germline V CDR1 and CDR2: LNHDA, SQIVND (reference sequence). The J segment lost 0 bases and the V segment lost 9 bases, leaving 7 bases of the junction unmatched.

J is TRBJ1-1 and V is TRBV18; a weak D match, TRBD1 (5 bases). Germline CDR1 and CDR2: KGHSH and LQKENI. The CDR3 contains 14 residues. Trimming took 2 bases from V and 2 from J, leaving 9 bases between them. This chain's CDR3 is CASSPNQGNTEAFF. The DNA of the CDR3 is TGTGCCAGCTCACCAAACCAGGGAAACACTGAAGCTTTCTTT.

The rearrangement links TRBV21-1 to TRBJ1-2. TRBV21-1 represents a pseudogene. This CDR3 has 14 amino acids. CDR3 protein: CASSNSGRSYGYTF. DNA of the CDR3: TGTGCCAGCAGCAATTCTGGGAGGAGCTATGGCTACACCTTC.

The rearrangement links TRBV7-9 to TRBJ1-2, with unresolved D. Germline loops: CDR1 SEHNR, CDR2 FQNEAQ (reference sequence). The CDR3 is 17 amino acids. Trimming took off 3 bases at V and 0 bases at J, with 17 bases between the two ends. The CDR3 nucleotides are TGTGCCAGCAGCTTTAGTTCACAGCTTAAAGCTAACTATGGCTACACCTTC. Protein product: CASSFSSQLKANYGYTF.

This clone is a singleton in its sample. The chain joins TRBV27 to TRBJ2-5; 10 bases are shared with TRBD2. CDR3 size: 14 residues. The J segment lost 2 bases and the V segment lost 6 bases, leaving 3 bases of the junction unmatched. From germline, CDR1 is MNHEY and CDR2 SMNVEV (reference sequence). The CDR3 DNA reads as TGTGCCAGCAGCAGAGCGGGGGGGCAAGAGACCCAGTACTTC. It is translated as CASSRAGGQETQYF.

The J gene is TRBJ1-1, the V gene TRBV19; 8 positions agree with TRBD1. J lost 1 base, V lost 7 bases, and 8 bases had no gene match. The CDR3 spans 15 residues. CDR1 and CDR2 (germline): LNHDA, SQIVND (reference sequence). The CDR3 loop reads CASTKGGQANTEAFF. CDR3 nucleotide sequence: TGTGCCAGTACCAAAGGGGGACAGGCGAACACTGAAGCTTTCTTT.

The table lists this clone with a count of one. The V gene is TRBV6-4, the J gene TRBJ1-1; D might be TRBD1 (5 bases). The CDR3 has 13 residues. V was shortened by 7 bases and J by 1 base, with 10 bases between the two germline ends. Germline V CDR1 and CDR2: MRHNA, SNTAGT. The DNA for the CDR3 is TGTGCCAGCACGACAGCGCCGAACACTGAAGCTTTCTTT. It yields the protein CASTTAPNTEAFF.

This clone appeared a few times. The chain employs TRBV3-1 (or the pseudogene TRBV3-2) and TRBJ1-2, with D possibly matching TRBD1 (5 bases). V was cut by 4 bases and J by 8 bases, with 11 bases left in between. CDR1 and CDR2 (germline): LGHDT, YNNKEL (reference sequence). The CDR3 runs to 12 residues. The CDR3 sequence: CASSPPGGGYTF. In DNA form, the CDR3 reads TGTGCCAGCAGCCCTCCGGGGGGAGGCTACACCTTC.

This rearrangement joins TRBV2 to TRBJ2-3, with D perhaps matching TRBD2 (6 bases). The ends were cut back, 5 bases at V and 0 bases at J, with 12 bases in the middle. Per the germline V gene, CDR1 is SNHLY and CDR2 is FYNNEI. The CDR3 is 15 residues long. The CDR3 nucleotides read TGTGCCAGCAGTTGGGCGGGAACTAGCACAGATACGCAGTATTTT. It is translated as CASSWAGTSTDTQYF.

This chain's CDR3 is CASSPMTGGGNEQFF. The CDR3 nucleotides read TGTGCCAGCAGCCCCATGACAGGGGGAGGCAATGAGCAGTTCTTC. The V gene is TRBV3-1 (or the pseudogene TRBV3-2), the J gene TRBJ2-1; 9 nucleotides align to TRBD1. The CDR3 totals 15 residues. Trimming at V came to 4 bases and at J to 6 bases, leaving 7 bases not matched to a gene. Germline V gives CDR1 LGHDT, CDR2 YNNKEL (reference sequence).

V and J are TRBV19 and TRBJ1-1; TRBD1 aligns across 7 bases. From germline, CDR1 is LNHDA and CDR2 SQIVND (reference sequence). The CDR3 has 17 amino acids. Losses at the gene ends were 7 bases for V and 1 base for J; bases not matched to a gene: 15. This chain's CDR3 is CASNLYGRQGGNTEAFF. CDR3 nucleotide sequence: TGTGCCAGTAACTTATACGGAAGACAGGGTGGGAACACTGAAGCTTTCTTT.